The sequence of this TCR beta chain was determined in a study of blood T cell repertoires in COVID-19. Study-wide background: Specimens from acute and convalescent COVID-19 originated in the United States, Italy and Spain. Nucleic acid was either cDNA or gDNA, and it came from T cells, B-cell-depleted T cells, or PBMCs.

Per the study methods: Researchers report that nucleated cell counts were estimated from reference gene primer amplification. The data were produced by immunoSEQ multiplex PCR, yet TCRdb's version contains in-frame clones alone and is incomplete. The V and J calls and clone size were taken over from that table, and D and trimming were inferred from the DNA. The repertoire consists of about 330,000 clones, with about 83% occurring once and the leading ten covering 1.5% to 2%. This TCR was sampled from a woman aged 50 to 60 with acute or convalescent COVID-19. The sequencing input was peripheral blood.

CDR3 sequence (DNA): TGTGCCAGCAGCTATACAGACCAGGGGGACACAGATACGCAGTATTTT. This sequence encodes CASSYTDQGDTDTQYF. This sequence joins TRBV3-1 (or the pseudogene TRBV3-2) and TRBJ2-3, with 7 bases fitting TRBD1. This CDR3 comprises 16 residues. Germline values: CDR1 LGHDT, CDR2 YNNKEL (reference sequence). J was trimmed by 2 bases and V by 5 bases; bases with no gene match: 10.